A selection of T cell receptor beta chains follows, all from one sample in a study of identifying expanded T cells in peripheral blood. The method was immunoSEQ multiplex PCR; TCRdb's version includes in-frame clones alone and lacks a portion of them. The sample lists approximately 120,000 clones; about 88% were seen once. Sequenced sample: blood. These receptors originate from a person aged 18-69 years in good health. CDR3s include the opening cysteine and the closing phenylalanine or tryptophan.

TRBV15	CATSQPRQGKRNEQFF
TRBV5-1	CASSNDRGHYGYTF
TRBV18	CASSPPGYQHGYTF
TRBV7-9	CASSFRGDEKLFF
TRBV4-1	CASSPGQGSSYEQYF
TRBV19	CASSSHIEYGYTF
TRBV6-5	CASSSDRGHFDQPQHF
TRBV10-3	CAISDRDGNTEAFF
TRBV6-6	CASRPPAGQGKTEAFF
TRBV4-3	CASSQDSASYGYTF
TRBV7-2	CASSRPQTGTGGTKNIQYF
TRBV5-5	CASSVWIDFSTDTQYF
TRBV4-3	CASSQDGALAEKLFF
TRBV6-5	CASSYRGDPSYEQYF
TRBV7-3	CASSSGLATGELFF
TRBV27	CASSDTGTGDEKLFF
TRBV6-1	CASSPTGTGGYEQYF
TRBV29-1	CSGTSGGADEQYF
TRBV7-3	CASSLVGRGSTEAFF
TRBV29-1	CSVRTANYEQYF
TRBV7-3	CASGGQNTEAFF
TRBV7-2	CASSLGGGPYEQYF
TRBV19	CASRLGPSSYEQYF
TRBV28	CASSSPASPAYEQYF
TRBV25-1	CASAIRDTGGTQYF